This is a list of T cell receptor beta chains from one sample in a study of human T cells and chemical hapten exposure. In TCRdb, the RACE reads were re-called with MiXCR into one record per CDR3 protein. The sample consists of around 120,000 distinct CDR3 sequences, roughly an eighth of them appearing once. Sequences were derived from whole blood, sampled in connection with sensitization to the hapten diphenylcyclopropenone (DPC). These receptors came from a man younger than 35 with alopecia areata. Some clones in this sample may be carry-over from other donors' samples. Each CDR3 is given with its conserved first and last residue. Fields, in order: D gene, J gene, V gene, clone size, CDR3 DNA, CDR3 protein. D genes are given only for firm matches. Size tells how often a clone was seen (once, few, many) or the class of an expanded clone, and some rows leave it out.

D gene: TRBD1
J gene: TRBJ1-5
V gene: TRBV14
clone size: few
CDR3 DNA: TGTGCCAGGGACTCTGGGACAGGGGGAGATCAGCCCCAGCATTTT
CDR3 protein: CARDSGTGGDQPQHF

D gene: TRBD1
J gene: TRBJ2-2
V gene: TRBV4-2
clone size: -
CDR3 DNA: TGTGCCAGCAGCGGACCGGGACAGGGTTCCGGGGAGCTGTTTTTT
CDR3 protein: CASSGPGQGSGELFF

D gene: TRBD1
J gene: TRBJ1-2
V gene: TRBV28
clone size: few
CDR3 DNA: TGTGCCAGCAGTACAGGGAACCGGGACAGGTCCTATGGCTACACCTTC
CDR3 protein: CASSTGNRDRSYGYTF

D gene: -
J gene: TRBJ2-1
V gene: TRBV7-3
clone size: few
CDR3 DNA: TGTGCCAGCAGCTTACTAGCTGGGGGCTACTCCTACAATGAGCAGTTCTTC
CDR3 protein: CASSLLAGGYSYNEQFF

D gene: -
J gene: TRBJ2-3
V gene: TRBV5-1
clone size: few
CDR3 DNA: TGCGCCAGCAGCTTGCCGTCAGATCCAGATACGCAGTATTTT
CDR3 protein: CASSLPSDPDTQYF

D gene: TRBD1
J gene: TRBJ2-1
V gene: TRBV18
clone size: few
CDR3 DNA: TGTGCCAGCTCACCGACAGGGCCCGGGGAGCAGTTCTTC
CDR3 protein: CASSPTGPGEQFF

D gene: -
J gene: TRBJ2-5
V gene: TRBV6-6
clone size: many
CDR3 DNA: TGTGCCAGCAGCTCGACTGCCCTCCAAGAGACCCAGTACTTC
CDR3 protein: CASSSTALQETQYF

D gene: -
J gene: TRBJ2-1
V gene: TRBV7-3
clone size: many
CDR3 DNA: TGTGCCAGCAGCTTAACCAATGAGCAGTTCTTC
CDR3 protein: CASSLTNEQFF

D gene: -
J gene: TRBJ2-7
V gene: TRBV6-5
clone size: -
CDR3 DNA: TGTGCCAGCAGTCCACGAGTTAACGAGCAGTACTTC
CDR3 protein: CASSPRVNEQYF

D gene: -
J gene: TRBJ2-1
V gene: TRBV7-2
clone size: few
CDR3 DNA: TGTGCCAGCAGCTTAGCTACGGCTGGTGAGCAGTTCTTC
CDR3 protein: CASSLATAGEQFF

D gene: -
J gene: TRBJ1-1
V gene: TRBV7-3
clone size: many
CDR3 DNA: TGTGCCAGCAGCTTTCAGGGGACCACTGAAGCTTTCTTT
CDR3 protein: CASSFQGTTEAFF

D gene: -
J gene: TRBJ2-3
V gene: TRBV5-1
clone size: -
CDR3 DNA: TGCGCCAGCAGGGCAGGGGAACCCACAGATACGCAGTATTTT
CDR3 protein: CASRAGEPTDTQYF

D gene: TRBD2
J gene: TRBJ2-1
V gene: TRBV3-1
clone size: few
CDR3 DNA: TGTGCCAGCAGCCAAGAACCGGGACTAGGGAATGAGCAGTTCTTC
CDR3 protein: CASSQEPGLGNEQFF

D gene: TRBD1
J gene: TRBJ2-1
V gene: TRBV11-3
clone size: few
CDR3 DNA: TGTGCCAGCAGCTTAGGACAGGGGTCCTACAATGAGCAGTTCTTC
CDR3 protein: CASSLGQGSYNEQFF

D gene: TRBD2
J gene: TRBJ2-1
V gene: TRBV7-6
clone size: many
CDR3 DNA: TGTGCCAGCAGCTTAGTCCCTAGCGGGGGGGGTTACAATGAGCAGTTCTTC
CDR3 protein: CASSLVPSGGGYNEQFF

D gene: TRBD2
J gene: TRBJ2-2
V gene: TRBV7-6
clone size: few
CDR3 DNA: TGTGCCAGCAGCGGACTAGCGGGGGGGCCAAGCGGGGAGCTGTTTTTT
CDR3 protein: CASSGLAGGPSGELFF

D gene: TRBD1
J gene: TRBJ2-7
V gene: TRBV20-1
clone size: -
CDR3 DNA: TGCAGTGCACCGGACAGGACCTACGAGCAGTACTTC
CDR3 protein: CSAPDRTYEQYF

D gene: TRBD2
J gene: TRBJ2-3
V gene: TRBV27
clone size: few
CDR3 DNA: TGTGCCAGCAGTTTCGCAAGATTTAGCGGGGGGTATAGCACAGATACGCAGTATTTT
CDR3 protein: CASSFARFSGGYSTDTQYF

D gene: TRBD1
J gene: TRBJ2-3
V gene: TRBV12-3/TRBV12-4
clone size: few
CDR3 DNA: TGTGCCAGCACCTGGACAGGGGGATCAAATACGCAGTATTTT
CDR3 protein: CASTWTGGSNTQYF

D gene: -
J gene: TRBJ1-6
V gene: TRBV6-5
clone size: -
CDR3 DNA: TGTGCCAGCAGTTACACCCCAGTGGCTTCACCCCTCCACTTT
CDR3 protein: CASSYTPVASPLHF